This TCR beta chain stems from a study of T cells in Graves' hyperthyroidism and ophthalmopathy. A note on this clonotype: Its matching antigen is unknown.

There were TCR beta CDR3 regions amplified from RNA transcripts. HTBI primers were employed in a first-round RT-PCR of the TCR CDR3. MiXCR was run by TCRdb on the multiplex PCR reads, yielding one entry per CDR3 protein. The sample lists 600,000 or so distinct CDR3 sequences; 15% to 20% were seen once. Germline V gene sequence: CDR1 SGHAT, CDR2 FQNNGV. The ends were cut back, 5 bases at V and 10 bases at J, with 21 bases in the middle. The CDR3 has 14 amino acids. Study-wide results and caveats: Blood also showed most of the thyroid clonotypes that were expanded above 0.001. A median around 6.4 months before onset, the model predicted ophthalmopathy.

The sequencing input was blood. This chain joins TRBV11-2 and TRBJ2-7; D uncertain. The TCR sequence derives from a woman younger than 45 with Graves' hyperthyroidism. CDR3 coding DNA: TGTGCCAGCAGCACATTCGGGCAGTCAGGCGATCAGTACTTC. Translation gives CASSTFGQSGDQYF.